This TCR beta chain comes out of a study of T cells in narcolepsy. Study results and limitations: Healthy controls reportedly lacked the autoreactive clonotypes serially found in patients' blood. Some memory CD4+ repertoires had no autoreactive clone sequences.

With respect to this clone: Its antigen is not known.

Libraries were prepared by immunoSEQ multiplex PCR; TCRdb keeps only in-frame clonotypes and omits some of them. The sample shows roughly 15,000 clones, 65% to 90% of them seen only once. This CDR3 region has 15 residues. V lost 6 bases to trimming and J lost 6 bases, with 21 bases between them. The rearrangement links TRBV6-7 to TRBJ2-7; D tentatively reads TRBD1 or TRBD2 (5 bases each). TRBV6-7 is labeled an ORF, and its function is uncertain. Sequencing was performed on memory (CD45RA-) CD4+ T cells from blood. The clonotype was recovered from a human donor in good health. The CDR3 is CASSHAADRGVEQYF. CDR3 nucleotides: TGTGCCAGCAGCCATGCTGCCGACCGAGGGGTCGAGCAGTACTTC.